This is a list of T cell receptor beta chains from one sample in a study of naive and memory T cell subsets. TCRdb itself ran the UMI-ligation and nested PCR reads through MiXCR, one entry per CDR3 protein. The sample holds 120,000 to 150,000 distinct CDR3 sequences, 15% to 25% seen once. Sequencing was done on a sample of naive CD8+ T cells from blood. These receptors were collected from a human donor in good health. Both conserved end residues are part of each CDR3. The order of the fields is D gene, V gene, J gene, clone size, CDR3 DNA, CDR3 protein. The D gene is left open where the match is weak. The listing skips clone size in some rows; elsewhere it reads once, few, many or a size class.

D gene: -
V gene: TRBV6-6
J gene: TRBJ2-7
clone size: few
CDR3 DNA: -
CDR3 protein: CASSFGQGSVEYF

D gene: TRBD1
V gene: TRBV20-1
J gene: TRBJ1-5
clone size: -
CDR3 DNA: TGCAGTGCTAGGGACAGGAGAGGGACCTATAGCAATCAGCCCCAGCATTTT
CDR3 protein: CSARDRRGTYSNQPQHF

D gene: -
V gene: TRBV6-5
J gene: TRBJ2-7
clone size: -
CDR3 DNA: TGTGCCAGCAGTTACTCGAAGGAATACGAGCAGTACTTC
CDR3 protein: CASSYSKEYEQYF

D gene: TRBD2
V gene: TRBV5-1
J gene: TRBJ2-1
clone size: few
CDR3 DNA: TGCGCCAGCAGCTTGGCTAGCGGGAGGGACAATGAGCAGTTCTTC
CDR3 protein: CASSLASGRDNEQFF

D gene: -
V gene: TRBV2
J gene: TRBJ2-1
clone size: -
CDR3 DNA: TGTGCCAGCAGTGTTGACGGGCCGTTGGATGAGCAGTTCTTC
CDR3 protein: CASSVDGPLDEQFF

D gene: -
V gene: TRBV4-3
J gene: TRBJ2-7
clone size: many
CDR3 DNA: TGCGCCAGCAGCCCGGGACTGATTGGGGGGCAGTACTTC
CDR3 protein: CASSPGLIGGQYF

D gene: TRBD1
V gene: TRBV5-1
J gene: TRBJ2-1
clone size: -
CDR3 DNA: TGCGCCAGCAGGGACCCGGGACAGGGTTACAATGAGCAGTTCTTC
CDR3 protein: CASRDPGQGYNEQFF

D gene: -
V gene: TRBV12-3/TRBV12-4
J gene: TRBJ2-2
clone size: -
CDR3 DNA: TGTGCCAGCTTTAGCCTGGGGCTGAACACCGGGGAGCTGTTTTTT
CDR3 protein: CASFSLGLNTGELFF

D gene: -
V gene: TRBV29-1
J gene: TRBJ2-7
clone size: few
CDR3 DNA: TGCAGCGTTGAAGATCTCTCGGACTCGGCCTACGAGCAGTACTTC
CDR3 protein: CSVEDLSDSAYEQYF

D gene: -
V gene: TRBV24-1
J gene: TRBJ1-1
clone size: -
CDR3 DNA: TGTGCCACCCGACCGGGGGATGGCACTGAAGCTTTCTTT
CDR3 protein: CATRPGDGTEAFF

D gene: TRBD1
V gene: TRBV5-1
J gene: TRBJ2-1
clone size: -
CDR3 DNA: TGCGCCAGCAGCTTGGGAGGGGACAGTGAGCAGTTCTTC
CDR3 protein: CASSLGGDSEQFF

D gene: -
V gene: TRBV3-1
J gene: TRBJ1-6
clone size: -
CDR3 DNA: TGTGCCAGCAGCCAAGAGAACGGGTATGATTCACCCCTCCACTTT
CDR3 protein: CASSQENGYDSPLHF

D gene: TRBD1
V gene: TRBV3-1
J gene: TRBJ2-2
clone size: few
CDR3 DNA: TGTGCCAGCAGCCATACAGGGGGGACCGGGGAGCTGTTTTTT
CDR3 protein: CASSHTGGTGELFF

D gene: TRBD2
V gene: TRBV20-1
J gene: TRBJ2-1
clone size: -
CDR3 DNA: TGCAGTGCTAGTGCCGGGACTAGCGTATACAATGAGCAGTTCTTC
CDR3 protein: CSASAGTSVYNEQFF

D gene: -
V gene: TRBV3-1
J gene: TRBJ2-1
clone size: few
CDR3 DNA: TGTGCCAGCAGCCAAGTATCGGGAGCCACCTTTTTAGAGCAGTTCTTC
CDR3 protein: CASSQVSGATFLEQFF

D gene: -
V gene: TRBV28
J gene: TRBJ2-1
clone size: -
CDR3 DNA: TGTGCCAGCAGCGAGATAGGGACCTACAATGAGCAGTTCTTC
CDR3 protein: CASSEIGTYNEQFF